This passage covers 5 T cell receptor beta chains from one sample sequenced in a study of cytomegalovirus exposure and HLA in healthy donors. The PCR contained 60 Vbeta and 13 Jbeta primers. The table came from immunoSEQ multiplex PCR; TCRdb's copy has only in-frame clones and leaves some out. The profile shows 200,000 to 250,000 clones, about two thirds of them singletons. Sequences were obtained from PBMCs. The receptors originated from a man aged 40-49 years in good health and CMV-seropositive.

This rearrangement joins TRBV6-1 to TRBJ1-4; weak D call: TRBD1 (5 bases). Trimming shortened V by 5 bases and J by 10 bases, and 14 bases separated the two germline ends. Germline V gene data show CDR1 as MNHNS and CDR2 as SASEGT. The CDR3 has 13 residues. For the CDR3, the DNA is TGTGCCAGCAGTACCGGGACTTTAGGAAAACTGTTTTTT. Translated, it gives CASSTGTLGKLFF.

This chain uses TRBV5-4 with TRBJ2-1, with TRBD2 identical over 12 bases. The ends lost 4 bases at V and 9 bases at J; junction bases unmatched: 8. The length of the CDR3 is 15 residues. CDR1 and CDR2 from the germline V gene are SGHNT and YYREEE (reference sequence). CDR3 sequence reads: CASSPEASGGGEQFF. CDR3 DNA: TGTGCCAGCAGCCCAGAAGCTAGCGGGGGGGGTGAGCAGTTCTTC.

The rearrangement links TRBV4-1 to TRBJ1-2; the D gene is possibly TRBD1 (5 bases). The CDR3 is made up of 15 amino acids. V was cut by 1 base and J by 2 bases, with 11 bases left in between. Germline assignment: CDR1 MGHRA and CDR2 YSYEKL. DNA of the CDR3: TGCGCCAGCAGCCAAGGGGGGGGAGGGAACTATGGCTACACCTTC. This translates into CASSQGGGGNYGYTF.

The chain has TRBV13 and TRBJ2-1; D may be TRBD2 (6 bases). Germline V lookup: CDR1 PRHDT, CDR2 FYEKMQ (reference sequence). This CDR3 spans 18 amino acids. The V and J ends lost 4 bases and 2 bases respectively, with 21 bases between them. In DNA form, the CDR3 reads TGTGCCAGCAGCTCCAGCTTTCTAGGGACTGGGACCTACAATGAGCAGTTCTTC. Translated: CASSSSFLGTGTYNEQFF.

The J gene is TRBJ2-5, the V gene TRBV11-2; TRBD2 is a possible D gene (6 bases). V lost 1 base and J 2 bases, leaving 14 bases between the germline ends. Germline CDR1 is SGHAT and CDR2 is FQNNGV. This CDR3 spans 16 amino acids. DNA of the CDR3: TGTGCCAGCAGCTTAGGGGGACTCATTACACAAGAGACCCAGTACTTC. Encoded protein: CASSLGGLITQETQYF.